This T cell receptor beta chain was identified in a study of blood T cell repertoires in COVID-19 (dated by TCRdb to 2020 to 2021). As for the study more broadly: Samples from collaborators originated in the United States, Italy and Spain and spanned both the acute and convalescent phases of COVID-19. The material from the prospective study consisted of cDNA or gDNA derived from T cells, B-cell-depleted T cells, or PBMCs. The sample metadata nearly always contained a de-identified subject ID, COVID-19 status, age in years and sex. The repertoires were released in a freely available public database intended as a resource for research on the immune response to SARS-CoV-2. Subjects who had been exposed to COVID-19, were actively infected with it, or had recovered from it provided the deeply sampled blood TCRbeta repertoires that made up the dataset. The samples were drawn from the first 160 participants of the ongoing ImmuneRACE study and from 1,254 subjects provided by 6 global collaborators. Where available, HLA class I and class II types were taken from metadata supplied by the sample provider and were not determined by assay-based typing. The full study reports these points: The amount of clinical and demographic metadata varied by source and participant and was provided uncurated.

From the cysteine up to the phenylalanine, the CDR3 has a length of 16 residues. Solely the CDR3 DNA is kept, with 48 bases framed from the first base. Compared with germline, V lacks 4 bases and J lacks 6 bases; bases without a gene match: 9. The germline V gene supplies CDR1 SGHRS and CDR2 YFSETQ. The immunoSEQ Assay, a bias-controlled multiplex PCR, was used to amplify TCRbeta CDR3 regions from genomic DNA. Under the source paper's analysis protocol: The number of nucleated cells in each sample was estimated by amplification of reference gene primers within the assay. To quantify the absolute abundance of each unique TCRbeta CDR3 rearrangement, sequence reads were collapsed and filtered. For each sample, productive Simpson clonality was calculated by taking the square root of Simpson's diversity index across productive rearrangements. Entries here come from immuneACCESS through TCRdb and include only in-frame sequences with V and J called. Some clones fail to appear in such tables; in the studies checked, an unresolved V gene covers under half of the shortfall, and the cause of the remainder is unknown. V, J and clone size are those of that table, while D and trimming were read from the DNA. This sample lists approximately 130,000 clones; more than 80% were detected once. The biggest ten clones account for 3.5% to 5% of the sample.

A note on this clone: Its binding antigen is unknown. No base quality values were provided; no much bigger clone lies one nucleotide off.

Each collaborating institution followed its own protocols to collect whole blood in K2EDTA tubes. Collaborator samples were shipped for TCRbeta analysis as frozen whole blood, isolated PBMCs, or DNA extracted from either sample type. Source material: peripheral blood. Here the chain combines TRBV5-1 and TRBJ1-6, with 8 bases aligning to TRBD1. This TCR was sampled from a human donor in a cohort sampled during active COVID-19. The CDR3 protein is CASSLIGQGGNSPLHF. The sequenced DNA is TGCGCCAGCAGCCTTATCGGACAGGGCGGTAATTCACCCCTCCACTTT.